This is a list of T cell receptor beta chains from one sample in a study of post-analysis software for immune sequencing data. TCRdb recomputed calls from the PCR reads with MiXCR, one row per CDR3 protein. Of 600,000 to 700,000 distinct CDR3 sequences in the sample, about 60% are singletons; the top ten hold about 10%. The sequenced material came from blood. The receptor set was obtained from a girl between 2 and 10 years old with multiple sclerosis. CDR3s include the opening cysteine and the closing phenylalanine or tryptophan.

v_call: TRBV7-9; cdr3_aa: CASSETGVETQYF
v_call: TRBV9; cdr3_aa: CASSVALGLGSYNEQFF
v_call: TRBV7-8; cdr3_aa: CASSLDPAAKTQYF
v_call: TRBV7-3; cdr3_aa: CASSLTALAGFNEQFF
v_call: TRBV21-1; cdr3_aa: CASSKEATPKNIQYF
v_call: TRBV20-1; cdr3_aa: CSADSGRTYNEQFF
v_call: TRBV29-1; cdr3_aa: CSVEGLRGWRTVAFF
v_call: TRBV2; cdr3_aa: CASSARRGEAGYTF
v_call: TRBV6-5; cdr3_aa: CASSYSREGGYTF
v_call: TRBV20-1; cdr3_aa: CSATTNEKRFF
v_call: TRBV16; cdr3_aa: CASSSIQGDTQYF
v_call: TRBV11-3; cdr3_aa: CASSLPGLARETQYF
v_call: TRBV5-1; cdr3_aa: CASSGGQSPSSSYEQYF
v_call: TRBV20-1; cdr3_aa: CSARRTGAYNEQFF
v_call: TRBV7-2; cdr3_aa: CASSLATGGFRGYGYTF
v_call: TRBV20-1; cdr3_aa: CSGIRKSYEQYF
v_call: TRBV20-1; cdr3_aa: CSARSGLVIDTQYF
v_call: TRBV7-6; cdr3_aa: CASSPPPGGNTEAFF
v_call: TRBV14; cdr3_aa: CASSQDGLAGSNEQFF
v_call: TRBV5-5; cdr3_aa: CASSLYPVTDTQYF
v_call: TRBV11-2; cdr3_aa: CASALAGANNEQFF
v_call: TRBV19; cdr3_aa: CASSMVSGSTDTQYF
v_call: TRBV5-1; cdr3_aa: CASSLTNLGWDEQFF
v_call: TRBV6-5; cdr3_aa: CASSSGPGVSYEQYF
v_call: TRBV4-1; cdr3_aa: CASSQGTASGANVLTF
v_call: TRBV30; cdr3_aa: CAWKGVSAFF
v_call: TRBV25-1; cdr3_aa: CASSEVGDSNQPQHF
v_call: TRBV29-1; cdr3_aa: CSVEDGPLRRASWNEQFF
v_call: TRBV7-8; cdr3_aa: CASSSLAGTNEQFF
v_call: TRBV4-3; cdr3_aa: CASSPSSGGQETQYF
v_call: TRBV2; cdr3_aa: CASNVGSWNEQYF
v_call: TRBV3-1; cdr3_aa: CASSQEIAGAFTDTQYF
v_call: TRBV12-3/TRBV12-4; cdr3_aa: CASTSLAGGFNEQFF
v_call: TRBV20-1; cdr3_aa: CSAPERGSTDTQYF
v_call: TRBV29-1; cdr3_aa: CSGGLGGSVSTDTQYF
v_call: TRBV5-1; cdr3_aa: CASRTVAGYAYEQYF
v_call: TRBV18; cdr3_aa: CAVHGTGDTEAFF